What follows describes a single TCR beta chain. This clonotype was observed a handful of times. It has no known antigen specificity. Per-base qualities were not stored, and no clone one base away is much larger. V is pared back by 3 bases and J by 4 bases, with 15 bases lying between the germline termini. The CDR3 contains 15 residues, cysteine and phenylalanine counted. Just CDR3 DNA is preserved here, 45 bases in frame from base 1. CDR1 is given as SEHNR and CDR2 as FQNEAQ, both from the germline V gene (reference sequence). Data came from an Illumina HiSeq 1500. The public sequencing data were trimmed at Q25 with fastp and processed into clonotypes with MiXCR by TCRdb, which kept only in-frame beta chains. Identical CDR3 proteins give one entry, which carries the most common genes and DNA. The sample profile shows 650,000 to 850,000 distinct CDR3 sequences; around 29% of them were found once. Over 10% of the sample is held by the ten biggest clonotypes.

This sample stems from a study of T cell repertoires in cytomegalovirus infection (dated by TCRdb to between 2019 and 2020). In terms of the full investigation: Recently identified HLA-C-restricted CMV epitopes, whose presentation resists viral immunomodulation, were targeted by peptide stimulations together with well-studied HLA-B-restricted epitopes. Because public TCR beta signatures pointed to carriage of CMV infection together with the matching HLA type, the HLA type of each donor mattered for the analysis.

Here is what the overall study found, with its caveats: The ex vivo response was dominated by HLA-C-restricted CMV-specific TCR beta clonotypes, which also provided the single most frequent clonotype in two of eight donors. In both this cohort and an independent roughly 350-donor cohort, the cumulative frequency of public TCR beta family members distinguished carriers of CMV infection plus the relevant HLA type.

The sample's treatment or condition label, decoded: in vitro stimulation with specific CMV peptide epitopes to enrich CMV-specific T cells. The clonotype originates from a human donor in good health (CMV status not recorded). Some clones in this sample may be carry-over from other donors' samples. The sequence is built from TRBV7-9 and TRBJ2-5; confidence is insufficient to name the D gene. Sequenced material: cultured CD8+ T cells from PBMCs, taken from culture after CMV antigen stimulation. Read as DNA, the sequence is TGTGCCAGCAGCTTTCCGGCTGGGCTGTTAGAGACCCAGTACTTC. The encoded protein is CASSFPAGLLETQYF.